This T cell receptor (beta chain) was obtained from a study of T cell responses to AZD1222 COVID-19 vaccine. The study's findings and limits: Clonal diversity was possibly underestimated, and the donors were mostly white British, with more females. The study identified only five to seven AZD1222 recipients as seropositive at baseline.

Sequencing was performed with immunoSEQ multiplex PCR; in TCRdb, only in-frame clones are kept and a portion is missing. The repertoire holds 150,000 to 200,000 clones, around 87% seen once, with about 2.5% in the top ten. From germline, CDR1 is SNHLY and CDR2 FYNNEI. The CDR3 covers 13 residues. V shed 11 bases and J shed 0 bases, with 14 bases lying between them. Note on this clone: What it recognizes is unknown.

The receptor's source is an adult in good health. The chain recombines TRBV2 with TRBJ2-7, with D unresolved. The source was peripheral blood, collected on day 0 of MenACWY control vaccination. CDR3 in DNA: TGTGCCGGCGCTTCGACCGTCTCCTACGAGCAGTACTTC. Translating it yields CAGASTVSYEQYF.